A few counts support the clone carrying this TCR beta chain. Its antigen is not known. Expressed TCRB transcripts were sequenced because the isolated RNA had all been reverse transcribed beforehand. Libraries were prepared by immunoSEQ multiplex PCR; TCRdb keeps only in-frame clonotypes and omits some of them. The sample includes a few hundred thousand clones, approximately 10% of them seen just once. This entry belongs to a study of beta chain features in type 1 diabetes. Notes on the study in general: PCR might favor shorter templates, equally in patients and controls. Diminished insertions and augmented deletions at VDJ junctions characterized type 1 diabetes patients.

Looked up from germline, CDR1 is LNHDA and CDR2 is SQIVND (reference sequence). J gave up 1 base and V 2 bases, and 9 bases lay outside the gene matches. The CDR3 is 18 amino acids. What was sequenced was naive CD4+ T cells from blood. This rearrangement joins TRBV19 to TRBJ2-2, with 8 bases that match TRBD1. The TCR was taken from a woman in her twenties or thirties in good health. The CDR3 DNA follows: TGTGCCAGTAGTATAAAGCGGATCAGGGGGCAGAACACCGGGGAGCTGTTTTTT. Translated, it gives CASSIKRIRGQNTGELFF.